These T cell receptor beta chains were read from a single sample in a study of post-analysis software for immune sequencing data. TCRdb used MiXCR to reprocess the PCR reads, holding one entry per CDR3 protein. The sample shows under 200,000 distinct CDR3 sequences, 35% to 40% of them seen only once. Sample: blood, taken after autologous hematopoietic stem cell transplantation. All receptors derive from a girl aged 5-17 years with multiple sclerosis. The CDR3 runs from the conserved cysteine through the conserved F or W. A D gene is named only where the DNA matches it firmly. Expanded clones are given a class, and other clones once, few, many or no size at all.

j_gene	len	d_gene	abundance	v_gene	CDR3nt	CDR3aa
TRBJ2-5	16	-	few	TRBV6-2/TRBV6-3	TGTGCCAGCAGCTACACTACTCAGGGTTTTAGGGAGACCCAGTACTTC	CASSYTTQGFRETQYF
TRBJ2-2	11	-	few	TRBV6-6	TGTGCCAGCAGCCCCGGGGGGGAGCTGTTTTTT	CASSPGGELFF
TRBJ2-3	15	TRBD2	-	TRBV20-1	TGCAGTGCAGAGAGACTAGCGGGAGTTACAGATACGCAGTATTTT	CSAERLAGVTDTQYF
TRBJ2-7	13	TRBD2	-	TRBV3-1	TGTGCCAGCCGGGGGGGTAGCTCCTACGAGCAGTACTTC	CASRGGSSYEQYF
TRBJ2-3	13	-	few	TRBV11-2	TGTGCCAGCACCCCAGTGGGCCCAGATACGCAGTATTTT	CASTPVGPDTQYF
TRBJ2-1	15	TRBD1	-	TRBV12-3/TRBV12-4	TGTGCCAGCAGACCCGACAGGGGGCCCCGGAATGAGCAGTTCTTC	CASRPDRGPRNEQFF
TRBJ1-5	16	-	-	TRBV20-1	TGCAGTGCTAGCCCCCTTGGCAGTTACAACAATCAGCCCCAGCATTTT	CSASPLGSYNNQPQHF
TRBJ1-4	15	-	-	TRBV4-1	TGCGCCAGCAACCCTTCATTCGCGGGGGAGGAAAAACTGTTTTTT	CASNPSFAGEEKLFF
TRBJ2-1	17	TRBD2	-	TRBV9	TGTGCCAGCAGCGCGACGCCCGAGGCTAGCGGGAGGCATGAGCAGTTCTTC	CASSATPEASGRHEQFF
TRBJ2-1	17	TRBD2	-	TRBV5-1	TGCGCCAGCAGCTTGCAGCGGGGGGGGAGCTCCTACAATGAGCAGTTCTTC	CASSLQRGGSSYNEQFF
TRBJ2-7	15	TRBD1	many	TRBV29-1	TGCAGCGTTGAAGTAGGACAGGGGGGCTCCTACGAGCAGTACTTC	CSVEVGQGGSYEQYF
TRBJ1-1	11	-	many	TRBV10-3	TGTGCCATCAGGGAGGGCACTGAAGCTTTCTTT	CAIREGTEAFF
TRBJ2-2	17	TRBD2	-	TRBV5-1	TGCGCCAGCAGCTTGGCTGGACTAGCGGGAAGGACCGGGGAGCTGTTTTTT	CASSLAGLAGRTGELFF
TRBJ2-7	14	-	-	TRBV4-3	TGCGCCAGCAGTCATAGCGTCGGCTCCTACGAGCAGTACTTC	CASSHSVGSYEQYF
TRBJ2-3	17	TRBD2	few	TRBV7-3	TGTGCCAGCAGCTTATATTCCGGGCTAGCGGGAGCAGATACGCAGTATTTT	CASSLYSGLAGADTQYF
TRBJ1-2	15	-	few	TRBV6-1	TGTGCCAGCAGTGAATCCCCCGCGCGGGCGTATGGCTACACCTTC	CASSESPARAYGYTF
TRBJ2-7	14	-	-	TRBV9	TGTGCCAGCAGCGTAGGAGCGCTCTCCTACGAGCAGTACTTC	CASSVGALSYEQYF
TRBJ1-5	15	-	few	TRBV19	TGTGCCAGTAGTGTTCAGGGGTGGAGCAATCAGCCCCAGCATTTT	CASSVQGWSNQPQHF
TRBJ1-5	13	-	-	TRBV12-3/TRBV12-4	TGTGCCAGCAGTTTAGGGAGGGAAACGCCCCAGCATTTT	CASSLGRETPQHF
TRBJ2-7	14	-	few	TRBV25-1	TGTGCCAGCAGTCACGGTCCGGAGTACTACGAGCAGTACTTC	CASSHGPEYYEQYF
TRBJ2-7	13	TRBD1	-	TRBV20-1	TGCAGTGCTTATTACGACAGGGGCAACGAGCAGTACTTC	CSAYYDRGNEQYF
TRBJ2-7	14	TRBD1	-	TRBV6-2/TRBV6-3	TGTGCCAGCAGCCGAGACAGGGGGCGGTACGAGCAGTACTTC	CASSRDRGRYEQYF
TRBJ2-1	15	TRBD2	-	TRBV27	TGTGCCAGCGGCGGGAGAGCGGACCTCTACAATGAGCAGTTCTTC	CASGGRADLYNEQFF
TRBJ2-1	12	-	few	TRBV20-1	TGCAGTGCTGAGGTGCTGCAGAATGAGCAGTTCTTC	CSAEVLQNEQFF
TRBJ2-7	14	TRBD2	many	TRBV5-1	TGCGCCAGCAGCGACCGGGACTACCTCGGCGAGCAGTACTTC	CASSDRDYLGEQYF
TRBJ2-7	15	-	-	TRBV12-3/TRBV12-4	TGTGCCAGCAGTTTAGACCGTAGCACCGGCTACGAGCAGTACTTC	CASSLDRSTGYEQYF
TRBJ1-6	14	-	many	TRBV20-1	TGCAGTGCTAGAGTGGGGCAAGAAAGTTCACCCCTCCACTTT	CSARVGQESSPLHF
TRBJ2-6	16	-	-	TRBV9	TGTGCCAGCAGCGTAGAAACTGACTCTGGGGCCAACGTCCTGACTTTC	CASSVETDSGANVLTF
TRBJ1-1	14	TRBD1	-	TRBV20-1	TGCAGTGCTAGGGGGGACAGCCTGAACACTGAAGCTTTCTTT	CSARGDSLNTEAFF
TRBJ2-7	15	TRBD2	many	TRBV20-1	TGCAGTGCTACCATGAGCGGGACCAGCTCCTACGAGCAGTACTTC	CSATMSGTSSYEQYF
TRBJ2-5	15	-	-	TRBV19	TGTGCCAGTATAGGGCATTATACCGGGGAAATGGAGCAGTACTTC	CASIGHYTGEMEQYF
TRBJ2-1	14	TRBD2	many	TRBV6-1	TGTGCCAGCGGGACTAGCGGGAGGTACAATGAGCAGTTCTTC	CASGTSGRYNEQFF
TRBJ1-5	14	TRBD1	-	TRBV20-1	TGCAGTGCTAGATCAGGGGGGCGCGGTCAGCCCCAGCATTTT	CSARSGGRGQPQHF
TRBJ1-1	14	-	few	TRBV29-1	TGCAGCGTCCGTGGACAGACACGGAACACTGAAGCTTTCTTT	CSVRGQTRNTEAFF
TRBJ2-5	14	-	-	TRBV21-1	TGTGCCAGCAGCAAAGATAGCAGCCAAGAGACCCAGTACTTC	CASSKDSSQETQYF
TRBJ2-1	17	TRBD2	few	TRBV9	TGTGCCAGCAGCGAGCCCACCTCCGGGAGGGCCAACAATGAGCAGTTCTTC	CASSEPTSGRANNEQFF
TRBJ1-2	11	-	few	TRBV24-1	TGTGCCACCAGTGATTTATATGGCTACACCTTC	CATSDLYGYTF
TRBJ2-7	13	-	many	TRBV20-1	TGCAGTGCTAGAGAATTAGGAGGGGTCGAGCAGTACTTC	CSARELGGVEQYF
TRBJ2-4	16	-	many	TRBV4-3	TGCGCCAGCAGCCAAGATGGAGGGGGGACGGAAAACATTCAGTACTTC	CASSQDGGGTENIQYF
TRBJ2-7	15	TRBD1	few	TRBV11-2	TGTGCCAGCAGCATATCCGGGACAGCAACCTACGAGCAGTACTTC	CASSISGTATYEQYF
TRBJ1-1	13	-	-	TRBV10-3	TGTGCCCTTCCCTCTTTCGGAGGGACTGAAGCTTTCTTT	CALPSFGGTEAFF
TRBJ2-4	14	-	few	TRBV4-1	TGCGCCAGCAGCCAAGAGGGCCTGGGAAACATTCAGTACTTC	CASSQEGLGNIQYF